This TCR beta chain was identified during a study of T cells after yellow fever vaccination. Study as a whole: SMART-Seq v4 Ultra Low Input prepared the low-cell-number fractions.

TCRdb processed the 5' RACE reads anew with MiXCR; each CDR3 protein has one entry. The table lists 250,000 to 400,000 distinct CDR3 sequences, 4.1% of them singletons. In regard to this clonotype: No antigen is known for it.

The study's findings and limits: Peaking on day 5 versus 15, the secondary response was faster but weaker. Abundant clonotypes (contaminants from the bulk population) could be present in FACS-sorted repertoires. Most clones from primary vaccination were detected again post-booster (roughly 95% CD4, 70% to 90% CD8).

The sequenced sample was PBMCs, obtained 5 days after the yellow fever booster vaccination. This clonotype originated in a man between 18 and 35 years old who received the YFV17D yellow fever vaccine.

This CDR3 reads CSARTGTPNSPLHF. The CDR3, as DNA: TGCAGTGCTCGTACCGGGACCCCGAATTCACCCCTCCACTTT. The V call is TRBV20-1, the J call TRBJ1-6; perhaps TRBD1 as D (5 bases). Germline V gives CDR1 DFQATT, CDR2 SNEGSKA (reference sequence). V was clipped by 5 bases and J by 7 bases, with 15 bases between them. The CDR3 has 14 amino acids.